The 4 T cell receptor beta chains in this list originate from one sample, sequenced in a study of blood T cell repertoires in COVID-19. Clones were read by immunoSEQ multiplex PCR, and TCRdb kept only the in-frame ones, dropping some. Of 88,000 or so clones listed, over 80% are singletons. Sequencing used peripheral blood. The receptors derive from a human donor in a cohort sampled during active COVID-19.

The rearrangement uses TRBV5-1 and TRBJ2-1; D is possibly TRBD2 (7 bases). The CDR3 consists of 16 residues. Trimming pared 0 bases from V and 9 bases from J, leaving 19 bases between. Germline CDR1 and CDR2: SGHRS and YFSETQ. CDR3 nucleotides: TGCGCCAGCAGCTTGGGAAGTGAGGCGGGGGCGATTGAGCAGTTCTTC. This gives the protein CASSLGSEAGAIEQFF.

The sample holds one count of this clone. The CDR3 is CASSLGTSGSYEQYF. The CDR3 DNA reads TGTGCCAGCAGCTTGGGGACTAGCGGTTCCTACGAGCAGTACTTC. The V gene is TRBV5-6, the J gene TRBJ2-7; 10 bases fit TRBD2. Trimming took 0 bases from V and 1 from J; bases not matched to a gene: 1. The CDR3 length is 15 residues. Per the germline V gene, CDR1 is SGHDT and CDR2 is YYEEEE. The full variable domain, with the rest looked up from reference TRBV5-6 and TRBJ2-7, is DAGVTQSPTHLIKTRGQQVTLRCSPKSGHDTVSWYQQALGQGPQFIFQYYEEEERQRGNFPDRFSGHQFPNYSSELNVNALLLGDSALYLCASSLGTSGSYEQYFGPGTRLTVT.

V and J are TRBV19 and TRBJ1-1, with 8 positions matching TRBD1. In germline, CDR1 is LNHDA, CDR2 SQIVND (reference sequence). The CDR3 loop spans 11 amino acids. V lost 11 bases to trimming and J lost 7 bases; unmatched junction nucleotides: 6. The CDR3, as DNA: TGTGCCGTCCAGGGGGCGGGTGAAGCTTTCTTT. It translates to CAVQGAGEAFF.

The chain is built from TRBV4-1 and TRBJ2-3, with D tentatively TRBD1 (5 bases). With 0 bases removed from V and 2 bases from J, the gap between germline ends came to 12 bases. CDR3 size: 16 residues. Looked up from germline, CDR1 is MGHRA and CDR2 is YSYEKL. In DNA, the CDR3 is TGCGCCAGCAGCCAAGAGGGGCCTCCTACCACAGATACGCAGTATTTT. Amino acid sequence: CASSQEGPPTTDTQYF.